The 29 T cell receptor beta chains below all came from one sample that was sequenced in a study of blood T cell repertoires in COVID-19. Assay: immunoSEQ multiplex PCR; the TCRdb copy retains only in-frame clones and omits some. Among 120,000 to 150,000 clones listed, approximately 87% were seen once. Sequencing used peripheral blood. These receptors were taken from a woman between 35 and 50 years old with acute or convalescent COVID-19.

As concerns this clone: Other DNA sequences in this sample translate to the same CDR3. The rearrangement uses TRBV12-3 or TRBV12-4 and TRBJ1-1, with TRBD1 as a possible D gene (6 bases). V lost 6 bases, J lost 0 bases, and 8 bases lay in between. The CDR3 loop spans 13 amino acids. CDR3 sequence (DNA): TGTGCCAGCAGACAGGGTTTGAACACTGAAGCTTTCTTT. Translating it yields CASRQGLNTEAFF.

This CDR3 is CASSVEAGTNYGYTF. The CDR3 DNA is TGTGCCAGCAGCGTAGAAGCAGGTACTAACTATGGCTACACCTTC. This sequence joins TRBV9 and TRBJ1-2; D is undetermined. CDR1 SGDLS and CDR2 YYNGEE come from the germline V gene. The CDR3 runs to 15 residues. Trimming took 0 bases from V and 0 from J, leaving 9 bases between them.

This clone was counted once. The chain combines TRBV27 with TRBJ2-7, with 12 bases fitting TRBD2. The junction had 8 bases not matched to a gene; V was cut back by 5 bases and J by 3 bases. The CDR3 spans 16 residues. Germline V lookup: CDR1 MNHEY, CDR2 SMNVEV (reference sequence). CDR3 bases: TGTGCCAGCAGTCTTCTAGCGGGAGGGAGGGGCTACGAGCAGTACTTC. Translated, it gives CASSLLAGGRGYEQYF.

CDR3 amino acids: CASSIRQPPKAEAFF. The CDR3 nucleotides read TGTGCCAGTAGTATTCGACAGCCTCCTAAAGCCGAAGCTTTCTTT. The rearrangement uses TRBV19 and TRBJ1-1, with a weak D call TRBD1 (5 bases). V lost 3 bases and J lost 8, with 19 bases in between. The CDR3 extends over 15 amino acids. Germline CDR1 and CDR2: LNHDA and SQIVND (reference sequence).

V and J are TRBV5-8 and TRBJ2-3; 8 bases fit TRBD1. Unmatched junction bases numbered 4, after V lost 4 bases and J lost 3 bases. Per germline, CDR1 SGHTS and CDR2 YDEGEE. The CDR3 covers 14 residues. The CDR3 is CASSPGQDTDTQYF. The CDR3 coding sequence is TGTGCCAGCAGCCCGGGACAGGATACAGATACGCAGTATTTT.

This chain joins TRBV7-9 and TRBJ1-4; D unresolved. The CDR3 consists of 15 residues. Germline V gene data show CDR1 as SEHNR and CDR2 as FQNEAQ (reference sequence). V was cut by 1 base and J by 7 bases, with 13 bases left in between. Written as DNA, the CDR3 is TGTGCCAGCAGCTTAGGGTTGGTTGGCGGTGAAAAACTGTTTTTT. This translates into CASSLGLVGGEKLFF.

CDR3 amino acids: CASSEWKGGAINYGYTF. In nucleotides, the CDR3 is TGTGCCAGCAGTGAATGGAAAGGGGGCGCCATTAACTATGGCTACACCTTC. This chain uses TRBV6-1 with TRBJ1-2; 7 bases align to TRBD1. This CDR3 region has 17 residues. Germline assignment: CDR1 MNHNS and CDR2 SASEGT. V lost 2 bases to trimming and J lost 1 base; unmatched junction nucleotides: 10.

The chain links TRBV6-6 to TRBJ2-7; 7 nucleotides agree with TRBD1. The CDR3 length is 13 residues. Germline assignment: CDR1 MNHNY and CDR2 SVGAGI (reference sequence). Trimming at V came to 6 bases and at J to 7 bases, leaving 9 bases not matched to a gene. The CDR3 loop reads CASSLSTGSEQYF. The CDR3 DNA follows: TGTGCCAGCAGCCTGTCGACAGGGTCAGAGCAGTACTTC.

Note on this clone: The sample has other DNA sequences that encode this CDR3 too. This chain joins TRBV4-2 and TRBJ2-7, with 13 bases identical to TRBD2. Germline V gives CDR1 LGHNA, CDR2 YNFKEQ. The CDR3 length is 15 residues. V was pared by 3 bases and J by 4 bases, with 3 bases of the junction left unmatched. The CDR3 region has the DNA TGTGCCAGCAGCCAGGGACTAGCGGGGACATACGAGCAGTACTTC. It codes for CASSQGLAGTYEQYF.

V usage is TRBV2 and J usage is TRBJ1-6; tentatively, D is TRBD1 (5 bases). The CDR3 is made up of 15 amino acids. V lost 8 bases to trimming and J lost 7 bases, with 18 bases between them. Germline V CDR1 and CDR2: SNHLY, FYNNEI. The CDR3 here is CASPVGGTVNSPLHF. CDR3 nucleotides: TGTGCCAGCCCCGTGGGAGGGACGGTAAATTCACCCCTCCACTTT.

As DNA, the CDR3 is TGTGCCAGCTCACCTCGGACAGGGGGCGAGGGCTATGGCTACACCTTC. Protein sequence: CASSPRTGGEGYGYTF. The chain joins TRBV18 to TRBJ1-2; TRBD1 aligns across 11 bases. V lost 3 bases, J lost 4 bases, and 7 bases stayed unmatched. The CDR3 is 16 residues long. Germline CDR1 KGHSH, CDR2 LQKENI.

This clone was found once. The chain is built from TRBV5-5 and TRBJ1-3; D remains unclear. Per germline, CDR1 SGHKS and CDR2 YYEKEE (reference sequence). Deletions cut 1 base from V and 0 bases from J, with 8 bases between. There are 15 residues in the CDR3. The CDR3 DNA sequence: TGTGCCAGCAGCTTGAGAGGAGTCTCTGGAAACACCATATATTTT. This translates into CASSLRGVSGNTIYF.

The rearrangement links TRBV7-2 to TRBJ2-2, with a weak D call TRBD2 (5 bases). The germline CDR1 and CDR2 sequences are SGHTA and FQGNSA. This CDR3 contains 16 residues. V was shortened by 1 base and J by 6 bases, with 15 bases between the two germline ends. CDR3 nucleotide sequence: TGTGCCAGCAGCTTAGAAGCGGCTAGTGGCGCCGGGGAGCTGTTTTTT. This translates into CASSLEAASGAGELFF.

The chain joins TRBV9 to TRBJ2-2; TRBD2 aligns across 10 bases. CDR1 is SGDLS, CDR2 YYNGEE, per germline. This CDR3 is 16 amino acids long. With 1 base clipped from V and 4 bases from J, the junction kept 4 bases outside the gene matches. CDR3 sequence reads: CASSVILAGVTGELFF. The CDR3 nucleotides are TGTGCCAGCAGCGTAATTCTAGCGGGAGTCACCGGGGAGCTGTTTTTT.

This chain joins TRBV28 and TRBJ1-1; tentatively, D is TRBD1 (5 bases). CDR1 and CDR2 from the germline V gene are MDHEN and SYDVKM. There are 14 residues in the CDR3. V was trimmed by 4 bases and J by 6 bases, leaving 15 bases between them. The CDR3 nucleotides read TGTGCCAGCAGTTACCCCGGACGGGGGGCTGAAGCTTTCTTT. Translating gives CASSYPGRGAEAFF.

The chain joins TRBV10-3 to TRBJ2-5, with D tentatively TRBD1 (6 bases). The length of the CDR3 is 13 residues. Trimming removed 3 bases from V and 4 bases from J, with 9 bases in between. Germline lookup yields CDR1 ENHRY and CDR2 SYGVKD. DNA of the CDR3: TGTGCCATCAGTGACAGGGGTGCAGAGACCCAGTACTTC. Amino acid sequence: CAISDRGAETQYF.

V is TRBV28 and J is TRBJ1-1; 7 nucleotides match TRBD1. V lost 2 bases and J lost 4; bases outside the gene matches: 7. The CDR3 spans 15 residues. CDR1 is MDHEN, CDR2 SYDVKM, per germline. The CDR3 loop is CASSLNRGRSTEAFF. In DNA form, the CDR3 reads TGTGCCAGCAGTTTAAACAGGGGCCGGAGCACTGAAGCTTTCTTT.

J is TRBJ1-4 and V is TRBV19, with D perhaps TRBD1 (5 bases). The CDR3 spans 14 residues. Deletions cut 8 bases from V and 2 bases from J, with 12 bases between. From germline, CDR1 is LNHDA and CDR2 SQIVND (reference sequence). The DNA for the CDR3 is TGTGCCAGTGGTAGGAGGGACACTAATGAAAAACTGTTTTTT. As protein: CASGRRDTNEKLFF.

This clone was detected only once. This chain joins TRBV28 and TRBJ2-3, with a weak D call TRBD1 (5 bases). Germline lookup yields CDR1 MDHEN and CDR2 SYDVKM. Deletions cut 4 bases from V and 4 bases from J, with 12 bases between. The CDR3 consists of 14 residues. The CDR3 nucleotides read TGTGCCAGCAGTTACGACCGCAGGGCAGATACGCAGTATTTT. Translating it yields CASSYDRRADTQYF.

V gene TRBV24-1 combines with J gene TRBJ2-3, with 15 bases matching TRBD2. CDR3 length equals 17 residues. CDR1 and CDR2 from the germline V gene are KGHDR and SFDVKD. With 5 bases clipped from V and 4 bases from J, the junction kept 6 bases outside the gene matches. The CDR3 nucleotides are TGTGCCACCAGTGGTGGGACTAGCGGGAGGATGCCAGATACGCAGTATTTT. The encoded protein is CATSGGTSGRMPDTQYF.

V is TRBV5-5 and J is TRBJ1-2, with 8 bases that match TRBD1. The length of the CDR3 is 13 residues. Germline V gene sequence: CDR1 SGHKS, CDR2 YYEKEE (reference sequence). J gave up 7 bases and V 4 bases, and 6 bases lay outside the gene matches. The CDR3 protein is CASSKDREGGYTF. The CDR3 DNA sequence: TGTGCCAGCAGCAAGGACAGGGAAGGTGGCTACACCTTC.

The rearrangement joins TRBV18 to TRBJ1-5; 8 bases match TRBD1. The V gene's germline CDR1 is KGHSH and CDR2 LQKENI. V lost 3 bases and J lost 6; bases outside the gene matches: 7. This CDR3 contains 15 residues. CDR3 residues: CASSPRGREGQPQHF. The CDR3 region has the DNA TGTGCCAGCTCACCCAGGGGGCGCGAGGGTCAGCCCCAGCATTTT.

The CDR3 DNA sequence: TGTGCCAGTAGTAAAGGGACAGGGCGTGAAAAACTGTTTTTT. Residues: CASSKGTGREKLFF. The V call is TRBV19, the J call TRBJ1-4; 9 positions agree with TRBD1. The CDR3 is 14 amino acids. In germline, CDR1 is LNHDA, CDR2 SQIVND (reference sequence). J lost 7 bases, V lost 4 bases, and 4 bases had no gene match.

The chain employs TRBV29-1 and TRBJ1-6; 8 positions agree with TRBD1. The CDR3 covers 13 residues. Germline V CDR1 and CDR2: SQVTM, ANQGSEA. Germline trimming cut 5 bases from V and 8 bases from J; bases unmatched to any gene: 5. In DNA, the CDR3 is TGCAGCGTTAGACAGGGGATAGATTCACCCCTCCACTTT. Its translation is CSVRQGIDSPLHF. The full variable domain, completed using reference TRBV29-1 and TRBJ1-6, is SAVISQKPSRDICQRGTSLTIQCQVDSQVTMMFWYRQQPGQSLTLIATANQGSEATYESGFVIDKFPISRPNLTFSTLTVSNMSPEDSSIYLCSVRQGIDSPLHFGNGTRLTVT.

V and J are TRBV2 and TRBJ1-2, with D unclear. Trimming took 7 bases from V and 0 from J, leaving 6 bases between them. The CDR3 sequence is 12 residues long. Germline V gene lookup returns CDR1 SNHLY and CDR2 FYNNEI. The CDR3 here is CASNIANYGYTF. The CDR3 DNA follows: TGTGCCAGCAATATAGCTAACTATGGCTACACCTTC.

CDR3 in amino acids: CAWILGQGGGYTF. For the CDR3, the DNA is TGTGCCTGGATTCTCGGACAGGGAGGCGGCTACACCTTC. The chain employs TRBV30 and TRBJ1-2; 8 bases line up with TRBD1. V gave up 4 bases and J gave up 8 bases; unmatched junction bases: 9. This CDR3 has 13 residues. The germline V gene encodes CDR1 GTSNPN and CDR2 SVGIG (reference sequence).

This chain connects TRBV29-1 to TRBJ1-3, with D hard to call. The CDR3 has 11 amino acids. With 4 bases removed from V and 4 bases from J, the gap between germline ends came to 5 bases. From germline, CDR1 is SQVTM and CDR2 ANQGSEA. The CDR3 spells CSVVRGNTIYF. The DNA of the CDR3 is TGCAGCGTTGTGAGGGGAAACACCATATATTTT.

V usage is TRBV4-1 and J usage is TRBJ2-1; possibly TRBD2 for D (5 bases). Germline CDR1 and CDR2: MGHRA and YSYEKL. CDR3 length equals 13 residues. V gave up 4 bases and J gave up 5 bases, with 9 bases separating them. For the CDR3, the DNA is TGCGCCAGCAGCCCACGGCGGGACAATGAGCAGTTCTTC. Translated: CASSPRRDNEQFF.

The J gene is TRBJ2-7, the V gene TRBV7-3; 7 positions match TRBD1. In germline, CDR1 is SGHTA, CDR2 FQGTGA. V dropped 5 bases and J dropped 6; count of bases not matched to a gene: 7. This CDR3 comprises 13 residues. The CDR3: CASSARQGSEQYF. CDR3 nucleotide sequence: TGTGCCAGCAGCGCAAGACAGGGAAGCGAGCAGTACTTC.